This is a list of T cell receptor beta chains from one sample in a study of T-cell memory formation after mild COVID-19. MiXCR, run by TCRdb on the 5' RACE reads, gives a single entry per CDR3 protein. The table has a few hundred thousand distinct CDR3 sequences, 15% to 20% seen once. Sequenced material: PBMCs or a T cell subset sorted from them (not recorded which). These receptors all stem from a man between 18 and 29 years old who had mild COVID-19 (a few samples of this study predate the infection). Cell type and time point are not known. CDR3s include the opening cysteine and the closing phenylalanine or tryptophan. The order of the fields is D gene, V gene, clone size, J gene, CDR3 DNA, CDR3 protein. D genes are given only for firm matches. Size tells how often a clone was seen (once, few, many) or the class of an expanded clone, and some rows leave it out.

>-|TRBV5-1|many|TRBJ2-1
TGCGCCAGCAGCCTGCAGGGGATGTCCTACAATGAGCAGTTCTTC
CASSLQGMSYNEQFF
>-|TRBV12-3/TRBV12-4|-|TRBJ2-2
TGTGCCAGCAGTAACGCCCCACAGGTCCTATTGTACCGGGAGCTGTTTTTT
CASSNAPQVLLYRELFF
>-|TRBV7-9|-|TRBJ1-2
TGTGCCAGCAGCTTAGGCAGGGGTGATGGCTACACCTTC
CASSLGRGDGYTF
>TRBD2|TRBV5-1|-|TRBJ2-1
TGCGCCAGCAGCTTGGCCTCGACTAGCGGGGGTTACAATGAGCAGTTCTTC
CASSLASTSGGYNEQFF
>-|TRBV9|few|TRBJ1-4
TGTGCCAGCAGCGTTCGACCGAACCTTGCAACTAATGAAAAACTGTTTTTT
CASSVRPNLATNEKLFF
>-|TRBV7-3|-|TRBJ2-2
TGTGCCAGCAGCCCCCAAAGCAGGGAGGTGGGGGAGCTGTTTTTT
CASSPQSREVGELFF
>-|TRBV5-1|-|TRBJ1-2
TGCGCCAGCAGCTTGAGTCCGGACAGCTCCGGCTACACCTTC
CASSLSPDSSGYTF
>TRBD2|TRBV11-3|-|TRBJ2-1
TGTGCCAGCAGCTTAACTAGCGGGGGGACCAATGAGCAGTTCTTC
CASSLTSGGTNEQFF
>-|TRBV28|-|TRBJ2-1
TGTGCCAGCAGTTCCCCCGCGGGGGCAAATGAGCAGTTCTTC
CASSSPAGANEQFF
>-|TRBV12-3/TRBV12-4|-|TRBJ1-4
TGTGCCAGCAGATCCCAGGGAAGAGCTAATGAAAAACTGTTTTTT
CASRSQGRANEKLFF
>TRBD1|TRBV4-1|few|TRBJ1-1
TGCGCCAGCAGCAAGGACAGGGAGCCTGAAGCTTTCTTT
CASSKDREPEAFF
>TRBD1|TRBV7-2|-|TRBJ2-2
TGTGCCAGCAGCGCCTACTTGGGACAGACTAACACCGGGGAGCTGTTTTTT
CASSAYLGQTNTGELFF
>-|TRBV7-9|-|TRBJ1-5
TGTGCCAGCGGGCAGGGAAGCAATCAGCCCCAGCATTTT
CASGQGSNQPQHF
>-|TRBV15|few|TRBJ2-5
TGTGCCACCAGCAGAGAGCAGAGGGGGGGAGAGACCCAGTACTTC
CATSREQRGGETQYF
>TRBD2|TRBV6-5|few|TRBJ2-3
TGTGCCAGCAGTTATTATGGAGCGGGGGGCTGGACAGATACGCAGTATTTT
CASSYYGAGGWTDTQYF
>TRBD1|TRBV5-1|few|TRBJ2-1
TGCGCCAGCAGCTTGGGTCGACAGGGGGGCAATGAGCAGTTCTTC
CASSLGRQGGNEQFF
>-|TRBV7-2|few|TRBJ2-1
TGTGCCAGCAGCTTAGAGGACGGAGTTAGGGTCAAGTTCTTC
CASSLEDGVRVKFF
>-|TRBV27|few|TRBJ1-6
TGTGCCAGCAGTTTAGAGGGGCGGGAAAATTCACCCCTCCACTTT
CASSLEGRENSPLHF
>TRBD1|TRBV7-2|-|TRBJ2-7
TGTGCCAGCAGCTTCCACCTGGGACAGGTTCAGCAGTACTTC
CASSFHLGQVQQYF
>-|TRBV30|-|TRBJ1-3
TGTGCCTGGAGGTTGGGAAACACCATATATTTT
CAWRLGNTIYF
>TRBD1|TRBV6-5|many|TRBJ2-2
TGTGCCAGCAGTCCCGGGACAGGGGTTACCGGGGAGCTGTTTTTT
CASSPGTGVTGELFF
>TRBD1|TRBV12-3/TRBV12-4|-|TRBJ1-5
TGTGCCAGCAGACGGACAGGGGGTAATCAGCCCCAGCATTTT
CASRRTGGNQPQHF
>-|TRBV27|few|TRBJ2-2
TGTGCCAGCAGACCAGGGGTTAGGACCGGGGAGCTGTTTTTT
CASRPGVRTGELFF
>-|TRBV12-3/TRBV12-4|few|TRBJ1-1
TGTGCCAGCAGTTCTCGGCGAACGAACACTGAAGCTTTCTTT
CASSSRRTNTEAFF
>TRBD2|TRBV19|-|TRBJ2-1
TGTGCCAGCGATATGGGGACTAGCGGCCACAATGAGCAGTTCTTC
CASDMGTSGHNEQFF
>-|TRBV10-3|few|TRBJ1-1
TGTGCCATCAGTGTAGGCAGTACTGAAGCTTTCTTT
CAISVGSTEAFF
>-|TRBV5-1|-|TRBJ2-2
TGCGCCAGCAGAAAAGCTGGAACGAACACCGGGGAGCTGTTTTTT
CASRKAGTNTGELFF
>TRBD1|TRBV27|few|TRBJ2-3
TGTGCCAGCAGGGGACAGGGGTCAGATACGCAGTATTTT
CASRGQGSDTQYF
>TRBD1|TRBV7-2|-|TRBJ2-7
TGTGCCAGCAGCCTCCAGACAGGGCGCGACTTC
CASSLQTGRDF
>-|TRBV7-3|many|TRBJ1-6
TGTGCCAGCAGCTTAACAGTGGATTCACCCCTCCACTTT
CASSLTVDSPLHF
>TRBD2|TRBV4-3|-|TRBJ2-5
TGCGCCAGCAGCCAAACTAGCGGGGGCAGGGAGACCCAGTACTTC
CASSQTSGGRETQYF
>TRBD2|TRBV7-9|-|TRBJ2-1
TGTGCCAGCAGCCGGACTAGCACCTATACATCCGAGCAGTTCTTC
CASSRTSTYTSEQFF
>-|TRBV5-1|-|TRBJ1-2
TGCGCCAGCAGCCTAATCTACAGGGATGGCTACACCTTC
CASSLIYRDGYTF
>-|TRBV29-1|few|TRBJ2-5
TGCAGCACGAGAGAGACCCAGTACTTC
CSTRETQYF
>-|TRBV20-1|-|TRBJ1-1
TGCAGTGCTGCACTCCGGGAAAACACTGAAGCTTTCTTT
CSAALRENTEAFF
>TRBD2|TRBV7-9|few|TRBJ2-2
TGTGCCAGCAGCGGGCTAGCGGACGACACCGGGGAGCTGTTTTTT
CASSGLADDTGELFF
>TRBD1|TRBV6-6|few|TRBJ1-5
TGTGCCAGCACCCGGGACAGGGGGCCAGGGAGCAATCAGCCCCAGCATTTT
CASTRDRGPGSNQPQHF
>-|TRBV4-1|-|TRBJ2-1
TGCGCCAGCAGCCACTTAGGACTTTTACAGTTCTTC
CASSHLGLLQFF
>-|TRBV5-1|few|TRBJ1-2
TGCGCCAGCAGTGCGATAGGGAACTATGGCTACACCTTC
CASSAIGNYGYTF
>-|TRBV7-2|-|TRBJ1-1
TGTGCCAGCAGCTTAAGTCGCAGCATGAACACTGAAGCTTTCTTT
CASSLSRSMNTEAFF
>-|TRBV27|-|TRBJ1-5
TGTGCCAGCAGTGAAGATGGCAATCAGCCCCAGCATTTT
CASSEDGNQPQHF
>-|TRBV6-1|many|TRBJ1-1
TGTGCCAGCAGTGGTTGGGGGGACACTGAAGCTTTCTTT
CASSGWGDTEAFF
>-|TRBV29-1|few|TRBJ2-3
TGCAGCGTTGAAGATGCCAGGCTGATGGCCACAGATACGCAGTATTTT
CSVEDARLMATDTQYF
>-|TRBV7-2|-|TRBJ2-1
TGTGCCAGCAGCTCTCGAGGACAGAGCTCCTACAATGAGCAGTTCTTC
CASSSRGQSSYNEQFF
>-|TRBV2|few|TRBJ2-3
TGTGCCAGCAGTCGCCGGGGCGCAAGGGTTTACACAGATACGCAGTATTTT
CASSRRGARVYTDTQYF
>-|TRBV7-6|few|TRBJ1-1
TGTGCCAGCAGCTTCTATTTGGGGACTGAAGCTTTCTTT
CASSFYLGTEAFF
>-|TRBV5-1|few|TRBJ2-1
TGCGCCAGCAGCTTGGGCCCGGCACACAGCTCCTACAATGAGCAGTTCTTC
CASSLGPAHSSYNEQFF
>-|TRBV5-1|many|TRBJ2-3
TGCGCCAGCAGCTGGACCTTCGGGACAGATACGCAGTATTTT
CASSWTFGTDTQYF